This TCR beta chain came from a study of blood T cell repertoires in COVID-19. Study context: From the United States, Italy and Spain came samples of acute and convalescent COVID-19.

How the authors handled the data: The assay estimated nucleated cells by amplifying reference gene primers. Only in-frame clones appear in the TCRdb table, and some are missing; sequencing was by immunoSEQ multiplex PCR. Clonal size and the V and J genes are those of that table, whereas D and trimming came from the DNA. The table lists approximately 91,000 clones, over 70% of them singletons. This CDR3 contains 15 residues. With V trimmed by 4 bases and J by 3 bases, 4 bases remained unmatched. The germline V gene has CDR1 LNHDA and CDR2 SQIVND (reference sequence). V usage is TRBV19 and J usage is TRBJ1-5; TRBD1 aligns across 9 bases. Sequences were obtained from peripheral blood. The source is a woman at least 80 years old with acute or convalescent COVID-19. CDR3 nucleotides: TGTGCCAGTAGTAGTTACAGGGGGCCCAATCAGCCCCAGCATTTT. Its protein is CASSSYRGPNQPQHF.